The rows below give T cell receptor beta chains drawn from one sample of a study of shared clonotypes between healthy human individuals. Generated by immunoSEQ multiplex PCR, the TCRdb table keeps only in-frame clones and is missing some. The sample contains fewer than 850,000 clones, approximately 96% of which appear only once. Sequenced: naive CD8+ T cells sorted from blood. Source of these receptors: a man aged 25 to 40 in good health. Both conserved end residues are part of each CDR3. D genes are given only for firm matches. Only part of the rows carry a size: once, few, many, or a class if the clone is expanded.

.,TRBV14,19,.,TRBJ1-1,CASSHHKHGEGRASTEAFF,TGTGCCAGCAGCCACCACAAACATGGGGAGGGGCGGGCGAGTACTGAAGCTTTCTTT
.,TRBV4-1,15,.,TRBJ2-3,CASSQVGLSTDTQYF,TGCGCCAGCAGCCAAGTAGGTCTGAGCACAGATACGCAGTATTTT
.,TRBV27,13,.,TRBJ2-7,CASSPHNSYEQYF,TGTGCCAGCAGTCCCCACAACTCCTACGAGCAGTACTTC
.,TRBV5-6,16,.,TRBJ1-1,CASSLSAGPMNTEAFF,TGTGCCAGCAGCTTGTCGGCAGGGCCCATGAACACTGAAGCTTTCTTT
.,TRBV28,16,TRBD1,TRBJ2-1,CASSPRGQGYYNEQFF,TGTGCCAGCAGTCCACGGGGACAGGGGTACTACAATGAGCAGTTCTTC
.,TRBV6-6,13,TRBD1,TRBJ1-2,CASSVTGAYGYTF,TGTGCCAGCAGTGTAACAGGGGCCTATGGCTACACCTTC
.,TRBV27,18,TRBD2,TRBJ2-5,CASSLSIVAGVFQETQYF,TGTGCCAGCAGTTTATCGATTGTAGCGGGAGTTTTCCAAGAGACCCAGTACTTC
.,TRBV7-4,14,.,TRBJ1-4,CAPNFGDPVRRLFF,TGTGCACCTAACTTCGGGGACCCCGTCAGGAGATTGTTTTTT
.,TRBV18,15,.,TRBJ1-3,CASSPLTPSPNTIYF,TGTGCCAGCTCACCACTGACACCGTCACCAAACACCATATATTTT
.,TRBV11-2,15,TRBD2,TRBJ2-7,CASSFEGTAGDEQYF,TGTGCCAGCAGCTTTGAAGGCACAGCGGGAGACGAGCAGTACTTC
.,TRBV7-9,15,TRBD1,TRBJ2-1,CASNSADRGDNEQFF,TGTGCCAGCAACTCAGCGGACAGGGGCGACAATGAGCAGTTCTTC
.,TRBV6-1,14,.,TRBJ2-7,CASSDGPVSYEQYF,TGTGCCAGCAGTGACGGGCCAGTCTCCTACGAGCAGTACTTC
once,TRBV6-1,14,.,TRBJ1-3,CASSEASSGNTIYF,TGTGCCAGCAGTGAAGCCTCCTCTGGAAACACCATATATTTT
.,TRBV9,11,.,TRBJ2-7,CASGSYYEQYF,TGTGCCAGCGGGTCTTACTACGAGCAGTACTTC